The rows below give T cell receptor beta chains drawn from one sample of a study of cytomegalovirus exposure and HLA in healthy donors. Generated by immunoSEQ multiplex PCR, the TCRdb table keeps only in-frame clones and is missing some. The data show around 160,000 clones, roughly 78% seen once. The sequenced sample was PBMCs. These receptors were taken from a man in his forties or fifties in good health and CMV-seropositive. Each CDR3 is given with its conserved first and last residue. D genes are given only for firm matches. Where a row states a size, it is once, few, many or the class of an expanded clone; other rows omit it.

16	TRBD1	TRBV5-1	.	TRBJ2-5	CASRPQPGQGSETQYF	TGCGCCAGCAGACCGCAGCCGGGACAGGGATCAGAGACCCAGTACTTC
15	TRBD2	TRBV7-8	.	TRBJ2-1	CASRSLAGGGNEQFF	TGTGCCAGCAGGTCTCTAGCGGGAGGAGGGAATGAGCAGTTCTTC
15	.	TRBV9	.	TRBJ2-7	CASSGRDTFSYEQYF	TGTGCCAGCAGCGGCCGGGACACCTTCTCCTACGAGCAGTACTTC
15	.	TRBV2	.	TRBJ1-5	CASSEQGFGNQPQHF	TGTGCCAGCAGTGAACAGGGGTTTGGCAATCAGCCCCAGCATTTT
18	.	TRBV9	.	TRBJ1-1	CASSLGGMVAATNTEAFF	TGTGCCAGCAGCTTAGGTGGGATGGTAGCGGCTACGAACACTGAAGCTTTCTTT
19	.	TRBV5-1	.	TRBJ2-6	CASSLDRSGTQSGANVLTF	TGCGCCAGCAGCTTGGATCGGTCAGGGACACAATCTGGGGCCAACGTCCTGACTTTC
17	.	TRBV7-3	.	TRBJ2-1	CASSLTGGTDRSNEQFF	TGTGCCAGCAGCTTAACCGGCGGGACGGATCGAAGCAATGAGCAGTTCTTC
15	.	TRBV7-6	.	TRBJ2-3	CASSLVTASTDTQYF	TGTGCCAGCAGCTTAGTGACAGCTAGCACAGATACGCAGTATTTT
13	.	TRBV27	.	TRBJ1-1	CASSIAAVTEAFF	TGTGCCAGCAGTATTGCGGCGGTAACTGAAGCTTTCTTT
14	.	TRBV6-5	few	TRBJ2-2	CASSYLDRTGELFF	TGTGCCAGCAGTTACTTAGACAGGACCGGGGAGCTGTTTTTT
14	TRBD1	TRBV6-1	once	TRBJ1-5	CASSATGGEQPQHF	TGTGCCAGCAGTGCGACAGGGGGAGAGCAGCCCCAGCATTTT
14	TRBD1	TRBV10-3	few	TRBJ2-7	CAISRDRGLDEQYF	TGTGCCATCAGTAGGGACAGGGGGCTCGACGAGCAGTACTTC
12	.	TRBV7-2	.	TRBJ2-3	CASSPYTDTQYF	TGTGCCAGCAGCCCTTACACAGATACGCAGTATTTT
14	.	TRBV6-1	.	TRBJ1-5	CASSDGQRNQPQHF	TGTGCCAGCAGTGACGGACAGAGAAATCAGCCCCAGCATTTT
13	TRBD1	TRBV29-1	.	TRBJ1-2	CSVESPTGLSYTF	TGCAGCGTTGAAAGCCCGACAGGGTTGAGCTACACCTTC
16	.	TRBV18	.	TRBJ1-3	CASSPVQASPGNTIYF	TGTGCCAGCTCACCCGTACAGGCTTCTCCAGGAAACACCATATATTTT
17	TRBD2	TRBV5-1	.	TRBJ2-1	CASSPWTSGRPNNEQFF	TGCGCCAGCAGCCCCTGGACTAGCGGGAGGCCGAACAATGAGCAGTTCTTC